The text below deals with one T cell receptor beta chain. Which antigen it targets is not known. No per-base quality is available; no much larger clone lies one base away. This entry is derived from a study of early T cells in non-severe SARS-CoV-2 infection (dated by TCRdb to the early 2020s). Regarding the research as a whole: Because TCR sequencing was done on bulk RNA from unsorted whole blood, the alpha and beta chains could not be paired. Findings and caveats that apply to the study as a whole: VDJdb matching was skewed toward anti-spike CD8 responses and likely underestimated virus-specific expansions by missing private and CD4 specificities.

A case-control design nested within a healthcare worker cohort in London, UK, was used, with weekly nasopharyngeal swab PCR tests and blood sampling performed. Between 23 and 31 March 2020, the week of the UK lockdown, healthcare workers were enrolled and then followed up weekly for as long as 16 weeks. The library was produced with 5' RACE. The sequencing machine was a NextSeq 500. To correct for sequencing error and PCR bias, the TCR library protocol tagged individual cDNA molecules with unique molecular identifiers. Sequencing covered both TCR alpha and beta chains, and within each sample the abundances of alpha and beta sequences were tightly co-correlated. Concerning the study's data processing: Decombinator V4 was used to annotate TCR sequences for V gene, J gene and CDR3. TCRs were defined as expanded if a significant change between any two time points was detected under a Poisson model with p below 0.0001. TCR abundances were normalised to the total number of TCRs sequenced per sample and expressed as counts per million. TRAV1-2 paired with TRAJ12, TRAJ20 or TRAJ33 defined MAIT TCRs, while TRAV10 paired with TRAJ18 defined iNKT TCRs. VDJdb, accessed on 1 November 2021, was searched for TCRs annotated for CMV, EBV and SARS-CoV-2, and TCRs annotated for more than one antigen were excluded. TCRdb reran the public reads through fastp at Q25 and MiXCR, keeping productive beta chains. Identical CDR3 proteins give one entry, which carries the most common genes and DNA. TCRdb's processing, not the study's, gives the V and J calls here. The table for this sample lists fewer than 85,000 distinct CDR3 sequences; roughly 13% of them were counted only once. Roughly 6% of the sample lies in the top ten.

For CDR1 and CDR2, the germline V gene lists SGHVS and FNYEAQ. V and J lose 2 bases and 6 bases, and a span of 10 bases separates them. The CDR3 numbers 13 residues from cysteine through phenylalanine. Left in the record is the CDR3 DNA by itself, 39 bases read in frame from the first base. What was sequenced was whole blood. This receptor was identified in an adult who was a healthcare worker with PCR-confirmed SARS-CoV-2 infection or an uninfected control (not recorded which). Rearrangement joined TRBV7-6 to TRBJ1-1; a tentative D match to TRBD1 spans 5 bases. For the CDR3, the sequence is CASSLSGGAEAFF. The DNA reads TGTGCCAGCAGCTTAAGCGGGGGGGCTGAAGCTTTCTTT.